This T cell receptor (beta chain) was recovered during a study of molecular identifiers for immune sequencing clone quantification. Study in general: RNA from approximately 20,000 or 98,000 naive CD8 cells was split five ways in replicates, with four sequenced. Study-level points and caveats: Clonotypes surpassing 20 RNA copies contained over 97% of effector molecules, versus under 1% in naive cells.

Of note for this clonotype: Its matching antigen is unknown. The CDR3 ends on some other residue instead of the conserved phenylalanine or tryptophan, so this is likely a read error.

The CDR3 has 15 amino acids. In germline, CDR1 is MDHEN, CDR2 SYDVKM. MiXCR, applied by TCRdb to the PCR reads, yields one record per CDR3 protein. The sample has about 40,000 distinct CDR3 sequences, approximately 24% seen once; the top ten hold around 0.97%. The chain is built from TRBV28 and TRBJ2-3, with 8 bases matching TRBD2. The sequenced sample consisted of naive CD8+ T cells from blood, with Jurkat cell RNA spiked in. Subset described: FACS-sorted CD8+CD4-CCR7+CD45RA+ naive T cells. The TCR originated in a human donor in good health. Some libraries in this study had Jurkat cell RNA spiked in. The CDR3 sequence is CACSSRVAGLDTQYL. CDR3 in DNA: TGTGCCTGCAGTTCGAGGGTAGCGGGGCTAGATACGCAGTATTTA.